This entry lists 16 T cell receptor beta chains sequenced from one sample in a study of T cells expressing NK-cell markers. Each CDR3 protein gets one entry in TCRdb, which reprocessed the 5' RACE reads and gives no DNA. This sample's table has about 370,000 distinct CDR3 sequences. The sequencing input was blood T cells: a sorted CD56 or NKG2C T cell subset, CD4+ or CD8+ T cells, or bulk PBMC T cells (not recorded which). Every receptor here comes from a woman aged 45-59 years in good health.

CDR3 residues: CASSPIEGGDTQYF. The rearrangement joins TRBV5-1 to TRBJ2-3; without DNA, the TCRdb call of TRBD1 cannot be checked. Germline CDR1 is SGHRS and CDR2 is YFSETQ. The CDR3 length is 14 residues.

V is TRBV7-9 and J is TRBJ2-7; TCRdb returns TRBD2, unconfirmable since there is no DNA. CDR1 is SEHNR, CDR2 FQNEAQ, per germline (reference sequence). This CDR3 contains 15 residues. The CDR3 sequence is CASSSTEGSTYEQYF.

The chain employs TRBV5-6 and TRBJ1-6; TCRdb's D call of TRBD1 is untestable without DNA. The CDR3 runs 16 residues. Germline V gene data show CDR1 as SGHDT and CDR2 as YYEEEE. The CDR3: CASSLDLRTGGSPLHF.

The CDR3 is CASRPPSGRYNEQFF. This sequence joins TRBV6-5 and TRBJ2-1; TCRdb reports TRBD2, a call that lacks DNA to check it against. This CDR3 region has 15 residues. Germline CDR1 and CDR2: MNHEY and SVGAGI.

The chain combines TRBV6-2 or TRBV6-3 with TRBJ2-5; TCRdb names TRBD2, which stays unverified in the absence of DNA. The CDR3 sequence is 15 residues long. The germline V gene has CDR1 MNHEY and CDR2 SVGEGT. The CDR3 loop reads CASHLQREATETQYF.

J is TRBJ1-2 and V is TRBV29-1; lacking DNA, the TRBD1 call made by TCRdb goes unchecked. Germline V lookup: CDR1 SQVTM, CDR2 ANQGSEA. This CDR3 has 12 residues. The CDR3: CSAGLTGDGYTF.

This chain connects TRBV7-9 to TRBJ2-5; TCRdb gives TRBD2 as the D gene, but with no DNA this cannot be confirmed. The CDR3 is made up of 15 amino acids. CDR1 SEHNR and CDR2 FQNEAQ come from the germline V gene (reference sequence). The CDR3 here is CASSLVLAHQETQYF.

V is TRBV5-4 and J is TRBJ2-2; lacking DNA, the TRBD1 call made by TCRdb goes unchecked. Germline CDR1 and CDR2: SGHNT and YYREEE (reference sequence). The CDR3 extends over 13 amino acids. The CDR3 loop reads CASSFGQSGELFF.

The chain couples TRBV5-1 to TRBJ2-7; checking the TCRdb D call of TRBD1 is not possible without DNA. The germline CDR1 and CDR2 sequences are SGHRS and YFSETQ. The CDR3 is 15 amino acids. This CDR3 is CASSLLHWDTYEQYF. Drawing the rest from reference TRBV5-1 and TRBJ2-7, the complete variable domain is KAGVTQTPRYLIKTRGQQVTLSCSPISGHRSVSWYQQTPGQGLQFLFEYFSETQRNKGNFPGRFSGRQFSNSRSEMNVSTLELGDSALYLCASSLLHWDTYEQYFGPGTRLTVT.

The chain couples TRBV6-5 to TRBJ2-5; no DNA is available, so the TRBD2 call from TCRdb remains unchecked. Germline V gives CDR1 MNHEY, CDR2 SVGAGI. This CDR3 comprises 14 residues. The CDR3: CASRNSGSEGSQYF.

This sequence joins TRBV10-3 and TRBJ2-1; as DNA is missing, the TRBD2 call by TCRdb cannot be tested. Germline CDR1 is ENHRY and CDR2 is SYGVKD. The CDR3 length is 15 residues. The CDR3 sequence is CAIRTASGRRDEQFF.

The chain carries TRBV20-1 and TRBJ2-1. Germline V lookup: CDR1 DFQATT, CDR2 SNEGSKA (reference sequence). The CDR3 covers 16 residues. The CDR3 region is CSARDLHGGTYNEQFF.

The chain couples TRBV29-1 to TRBJ1-5. CDR3 length equals 12 residues. Per the germline V gene, CDR1 is SQVTM and CDR2 is ANQGSEA. CDR3 protein: CSVAGLGQPQHF.

The rearrangement links TRBV19 to TRBJ2-2; TCRdb designates TRBD2, a call that cannot be tested without DNA. The CDR3 length is 17 residues. Germline lookup yields CDR1 LNHDA and CDR2 SQIVND (reference sequence). The CDR3 sequence is CASSVLGSGHNTGELFF.

This sequence joins TRBV12-3 or TRBV12-4 and TRBJ1-6. The CDR3 runs to 12 residues. The CDR3 reads CASSLTDSPLHF.

The chain couples TRBV20-1 to TRBJ1-1; there is no DNA to check the TCRdb D call of TRBD1. The CDR3 contains 11 residues. Germline CDR1 is DFQATT and CDR2 is SNEGSKA (reference sequence). The CDR3 region is CSARLGPRAFF.